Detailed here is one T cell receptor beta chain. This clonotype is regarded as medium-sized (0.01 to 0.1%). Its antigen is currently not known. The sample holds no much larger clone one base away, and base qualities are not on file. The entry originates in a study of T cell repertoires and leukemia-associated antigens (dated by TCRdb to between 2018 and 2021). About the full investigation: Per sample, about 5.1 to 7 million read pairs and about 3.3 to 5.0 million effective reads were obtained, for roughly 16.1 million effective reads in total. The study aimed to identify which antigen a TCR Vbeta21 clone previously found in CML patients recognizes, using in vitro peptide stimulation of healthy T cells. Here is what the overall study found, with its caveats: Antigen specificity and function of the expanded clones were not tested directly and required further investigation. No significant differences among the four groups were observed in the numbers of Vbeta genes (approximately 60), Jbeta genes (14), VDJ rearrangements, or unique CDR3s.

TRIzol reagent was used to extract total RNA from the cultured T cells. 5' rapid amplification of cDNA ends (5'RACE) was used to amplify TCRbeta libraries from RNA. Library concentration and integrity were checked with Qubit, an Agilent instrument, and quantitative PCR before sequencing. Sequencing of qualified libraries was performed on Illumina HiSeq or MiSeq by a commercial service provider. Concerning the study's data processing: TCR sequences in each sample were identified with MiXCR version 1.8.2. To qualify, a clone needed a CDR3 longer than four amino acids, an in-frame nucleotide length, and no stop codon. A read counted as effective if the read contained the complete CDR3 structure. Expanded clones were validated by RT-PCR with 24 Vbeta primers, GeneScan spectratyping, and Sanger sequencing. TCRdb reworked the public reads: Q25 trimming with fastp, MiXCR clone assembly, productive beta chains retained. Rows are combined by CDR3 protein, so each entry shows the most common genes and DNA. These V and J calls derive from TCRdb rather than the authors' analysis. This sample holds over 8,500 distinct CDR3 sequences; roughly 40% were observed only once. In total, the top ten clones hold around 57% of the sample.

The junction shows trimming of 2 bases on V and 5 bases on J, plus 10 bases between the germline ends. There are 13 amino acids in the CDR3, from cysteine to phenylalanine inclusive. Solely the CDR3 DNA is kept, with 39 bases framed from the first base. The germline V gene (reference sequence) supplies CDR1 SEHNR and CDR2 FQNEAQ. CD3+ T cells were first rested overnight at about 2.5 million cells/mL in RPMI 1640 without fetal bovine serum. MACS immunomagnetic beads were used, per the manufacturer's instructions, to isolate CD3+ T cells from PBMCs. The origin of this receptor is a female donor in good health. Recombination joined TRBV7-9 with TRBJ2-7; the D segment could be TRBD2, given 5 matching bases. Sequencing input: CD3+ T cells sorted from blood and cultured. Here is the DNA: TGTGCCAGCAGCTTAATTTTGGGAGACGAGCAGTACTTC. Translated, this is CASSLILGDEQYF.